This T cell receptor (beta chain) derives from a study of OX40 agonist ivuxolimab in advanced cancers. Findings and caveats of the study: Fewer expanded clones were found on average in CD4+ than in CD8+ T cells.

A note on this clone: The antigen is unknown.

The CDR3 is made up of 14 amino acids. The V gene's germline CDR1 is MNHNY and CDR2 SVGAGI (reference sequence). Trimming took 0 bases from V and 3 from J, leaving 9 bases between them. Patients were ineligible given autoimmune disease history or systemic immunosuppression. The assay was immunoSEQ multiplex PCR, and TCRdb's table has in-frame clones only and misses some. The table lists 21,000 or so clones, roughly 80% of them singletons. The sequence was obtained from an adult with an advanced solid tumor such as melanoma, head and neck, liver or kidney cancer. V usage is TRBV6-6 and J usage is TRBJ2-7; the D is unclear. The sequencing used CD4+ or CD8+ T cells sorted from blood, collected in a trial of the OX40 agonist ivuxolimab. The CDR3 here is CASSYSSPDYEQYF. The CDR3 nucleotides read TGTGCCAGCAGTTACTCCTCCCCCGACTACGAGCAGTACTTC.